This record looks at one TCR beta chain sequence and its context. It has no known antigen specificity. Base qualities were left out, and no much larger clone turns up one base away. This sample was included in a study of blood T cell repertoires in COVID-19 (dated by TCRdb to the early 2020s). With respect to the entire study: Collaborator samples came from the United States, Italy and Spain and covered acute and convalescent phases of COVID-19. The material from the prospective study consisted of cDNA or gDNA derived from T cells, B-cell-depleted T cells, or PBMCs. The dataset comprised deeply sampled blood TCRbeta repertoires from subjects exposed to, actively infected with, or recovered from COVID-19. A freely available public database, intended as a resource for researchers studying the immune response to SARS-CoV-2, is where the repertoires were released. The samples were drawn from the first 160 participants of the ongoing ImmuneRACE study and from more than 1,000 subjects provided by 6 global collaborators. The sample metadata nearly always contained a de-identified subject ID, COVID-19 status, age in years and sex. Where available, HLA class I and class II types were obtained from metadata supplied by the sample provider rather than from assay-based typing.

Study-wide findings and limitations: The amount of clinical and demographic metadata varied by source and participant and was provided uncurated.

The V and J ends are trimmed by 7 bases and 0 bases, leaving 19 bases between them. The germline V gene gives CDR1 as SNHLY and CDR2 as FYNNEI. From the cysteine up to the phenylalanine, the CDR3 has a length of 16 residues. Solely the CDR3 DNA is kept, with 48 bases framed from the first base. Whole blood was collected in K2EDTA tubes by collaborating institutions according to the institutions' own protocols. For TCRbeta analysis, collaborators shipped samples in one of three forms: frozen whole blood, isolated PBMCs, or DNA extracted from either of those sample types. TCRbeta CDR3 regions were amplified from genomic DNA using the immunoSEQ Assay, a bias-controlled multiplex PCR. The source study handled its data this way. Within the assay, amplification of reference gene primers was used to estimate how many nucleated cells each sample contained. Sequence reads were collapsed and filtered to measure the absolute abundance of every unique TCRbeta CDR3 rearrangement. For each sample, productive Simpson clonality was calculated by taking the square root of Simpson's diversity index across productive rearrangements. TCRdb holds this immuneACCESS table with in-frame rearrangements only. Some clones are missing; in checked studies, unresolved V genes explain under half, and the rest has no known cause. V, J and clone size derive from that table, while D and trimming were established from the DNA sequence. The sample includes approximately 180,000 clones, with around 90% observed a single time. The ten largest clones add up to 4% to 5.5% of the sample.

The receptor was isolated from a human donor in a cohort sampled during active COVID-19. Sequenced material: peripheral blood. The chain is assembled from TRBV2 and TRBJ2-7; D gene: possibly TRBD2, on 6 matching bases. The nucleotide sequence reads TGTGCCAGCACCCGTGGGGACTGGGGCAGCTCCTACGAGCAGTACTTC. Translated, this is CASTRGDWGSSYEQYF.